The rows below give T cell receptor beta chains drawn from one sample of a study of T cells expressing NK-cell markers. No DNA is given; TCRdb re-called the 5' RACE reads and lists each CDR3 protein once. The data show roughly 390,000 distinct CDR3 sequences, and the top ten clones hold about 10%. Sequenced sample: blood T cells: a sorted CD56 or NKG2C T cell subset, CD4+ or CD8+ T cells, or bulk PBMC T cells (not recorded which). The receptors here all came from a woman aged 45 to 65 in good health. Both conserved end residues are part of each CDR3. The order of the fields is J gene, V gene, CDR3 protein.

j_gene: TRBJ1-2
v_gene: TRBV12-3/TRBV12-4
CDR3aa: CASSEGGGYTF

j_gene: TRBJ1-1
v_gene: TRBV21-1
CDR3aa: CASSTSAEGYTEAFF

j_gene: TRBJ2-5
v_gene: TRBV20-1
CDR3aa: CSARDGLAGSQETQYF

j_gene: TRBJ1-1
v_gene: TRBV2
CDR3aa: CASSDAMGGTEAFF

j_gene: TRBJ2-1
v_gene: TRBV7-9
CDR3aa: CASSPLRDYINEQFF

j_gene: TRBJ1-1
v_gene: TRBV5-1
CDR3aa: CASSTHLGNTEAFF

j_gene: TRBJ2-2
v_gene: TRBV5-1
CDR3aa: CASRAPGTGFVGELFF

j_gene: TRBJ2-2
v_gene: TRBV27
CDR3aa: CASRSGTLTGELFF

j_gene: TRBJ1-5
v_gene: TRBV24-1
CDR3aa: CATSLGIPNQPQHF

j_gene: TRBJ2-3
v_gene: TRBV15
CDR3aa: CATSSRLAPDTQYF

j_gene: TRBJ1-2
v_gene: TRBV15
CDR3aa: CATSGGTAELYYGYTF

j_gene: TRBJ2-2
v_gene: TRBV7-7
CDR3aa: CASSQAEGGEGGELFF

j_gene: TRBJ1-1
v_gene: TRBV9
CDR3aa: CASSVLTDPNTEAFF

j_gene: TRBJ1-6
v_gene: TRBV4-1
CDR3aa: CASSPQGANPSPLHF

j_gene: TRBJ2-7
v_gene: TRBV15
CDR3aa: CATSRGDYEQYF

j_gene: TRBJ1-5
v_gene: TRBV27
CDR3aa: CASSEHNSNQPQHF

j_gene: TRBJ1-1
v_gene: TRBV20-1
CDR3aa: CSAWGQGGTEAFF

j_gene: TRBJ2-3
v_gene: TRBV28
CDR3aa: CASRRDHTQYF

j_gene: TRBJ1-2
v_gene: TRBV20-1
CDR3aa: CSARGDRGPTYGYTF

j_gene: TRBJ2-1
v_gene: TRBV12-3/TRBV12-4
CDR3aa: CASSLTSGRLINEQFF

j_gene: TRBJ1-5
v_gene: TRBV15
CDR3aa: CATSTEGTGAFFNQPQHF

j_gene: TRBJ2-2
v_gene: TRBV15
CDR3aa: CATKRLAGDGGELFF

j_gene: TRBJ2-7
v_gene: TRBV5-1
CDR3aa: CASSLRIGGDYEQYF

j_gene: TRBJ2-1
v_gene: TRBV5-1
CDR3aa: CASSRGNQPNEQFF

j_gene: TRBJ2-3
v_gene: TRBV20-1
CDR3aa: CSASLGEDTQYF

j_gene: TRBJ1-5
v_gene: TRBV24-1
CDR3aa: CATSGGPYSNQPQHF

j_gene: TRBJ2-3
v_gene: TRBV6-2/TRBV6-3
CDR3aa: CASSYYPGDTQYF

j_gene: TRBJ2-2
v_gene: TRBV10-3
CDR3aa: CAISDGTINTGELFF

j_gene: TRBJ2-3
v_gene: TRBV7-3
CDR3aa: CASSSRAGGTQYF

j_gene: TRBJ2-1
v_gene: TRBV20-1
CDR3aa: CSASLAGPLYEQFF

j_gene: TRBJ1-1
v_gene: TRBV20-1
CDR3aa: CSARATGKIMNTEAFF

j_gene: TRBJ2-7
v_gene: TRBV6-2/TRBV6-3
CDR3aa: CASVLAGRGEQYF

j_gene: TRBJ2-7
v_gene: TRBV20-1
CDR3aa: CSARIQGPYEQYF

j_gene: TRBJ2-1
v_gene: TRBV4-1
CDR3aa: CASSQDDLAHNEQFF

j_gene: TRBJ2-5
v_gene: TRBV24-1
CDR3aa: CATSDPSLQETQYF

j_gene: TRBJ2-1
v_gene: TRBV10-3
CDR3aa: CAISDRGNEQFF

j_gene: TRBJ1-3
v_gene: TRBV5-1
CDR3aa: CASRSGENSGNTIYF

j_gene: TRBJ2-1
v_gene: TRBV10-3
CDR3aa: CAIRSWTSGSSYNEQFF

j_gene: TRBJ2-2
v_gene: TRBV10-2
CDR3aa: CASEPGQKNTGELFF

j_gene: TRBJ1-1
v_gene: TRBV12-3/TRBV12-4
CDR3aa: CASSATDRVNTEAFF

j_gene: TRBJ2-5
v_gene: TRBV7-9
CDR3aa: CASSFELAGDQETQYF